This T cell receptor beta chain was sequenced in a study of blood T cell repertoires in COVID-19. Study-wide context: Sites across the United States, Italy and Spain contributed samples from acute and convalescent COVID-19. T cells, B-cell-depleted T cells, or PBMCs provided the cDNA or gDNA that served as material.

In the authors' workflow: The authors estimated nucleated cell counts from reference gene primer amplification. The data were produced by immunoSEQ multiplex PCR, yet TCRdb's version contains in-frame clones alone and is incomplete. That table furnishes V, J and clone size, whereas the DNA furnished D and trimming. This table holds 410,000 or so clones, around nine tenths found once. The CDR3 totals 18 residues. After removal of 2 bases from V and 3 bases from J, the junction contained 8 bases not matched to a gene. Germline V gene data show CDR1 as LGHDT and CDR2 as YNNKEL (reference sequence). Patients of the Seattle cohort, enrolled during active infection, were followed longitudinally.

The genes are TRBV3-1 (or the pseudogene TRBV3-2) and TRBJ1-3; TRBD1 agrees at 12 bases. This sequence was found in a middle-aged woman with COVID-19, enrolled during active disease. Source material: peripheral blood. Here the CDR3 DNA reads TGTGCCAGCAGCCAACTTGGGACAGGGGGCTTTTTTGGAAACACCATATATTTT. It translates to CASSQLGTGGFFGNTIYF.